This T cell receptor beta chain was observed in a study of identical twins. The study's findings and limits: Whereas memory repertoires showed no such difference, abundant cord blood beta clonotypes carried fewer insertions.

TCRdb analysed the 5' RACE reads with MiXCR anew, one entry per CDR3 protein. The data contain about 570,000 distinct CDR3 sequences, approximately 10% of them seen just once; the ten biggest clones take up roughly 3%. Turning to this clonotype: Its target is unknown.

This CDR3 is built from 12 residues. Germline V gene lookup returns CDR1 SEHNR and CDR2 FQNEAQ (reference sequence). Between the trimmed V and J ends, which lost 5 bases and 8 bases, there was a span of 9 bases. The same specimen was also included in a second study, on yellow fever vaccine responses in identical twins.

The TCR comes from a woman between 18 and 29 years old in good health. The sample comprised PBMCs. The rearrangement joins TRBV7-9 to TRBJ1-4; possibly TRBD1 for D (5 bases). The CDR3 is CASSHAGEKLFF. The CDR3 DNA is TGTGCCAGCAGCCACGCAGGGGAAAAACTGTTTTTT.